This is a list of T cell receptor beta chains from one sample in a study of shared clonotypes between healthy human individuals. Some clones are missing from TCRdb's copy, which holds only in-frame ones; the method was immunoSEQ multiplex PCR. The sample holds about 960,000 clones, approximately 76% seen once. Sequenced sample: memory CD4+ T cells sorted from blood. These receptors were taken from a man aged 18 to 29 in good health. CDR3s include the opening cysteine and the closing phenylalanine or tryptophan. Fields, in order: clone size, V gene, J gene, D gene, CDR3 protein, CDR3 DNA. A D gene is named only where the DNA matches it firmly. Not every row has a clone size; where given, it reads once, few, many or a size class.

>once|TRBV4-1|TRBJ2-7|TRBD1
CASSQDGWDRDEQYF
TGCGCCAGCAGCCAAGACGGCTGGGACAGAGACGAGCAGTACTTC
>-|TRBV4-1|TRBJ2-3|-
CASSQAAQATRDTQYF
TGCGCCAGCAGCCAAGCGGCACAGGCGACTAGGGATACGCAGTATTTT
>-|TRBV10-3|TRBJ2-5|-
CAISESSGQETQYF
TGTGCCATCAGTGAGTCTAGCGGCCAAGAGACCCAGTACTTC
>-|TRBV11-2|TRBJ2-5|TRBD2
CASSPTSGNVESEYF
TGTGCCAGCAGCCCAACTAGCGGGAACGTGGAGTCGGAGTACTTC
>-|TRBV28|TRBJ1-6|-
CASMGRLSSYNSPLHF
TGTGCCAGTATGGGGCGTCTAAGCTCCTATAATTCACCCCTCCACTTT
>-|TRBV19|TRBJ1-1|-
CASKRGADTEAFF
TGTGCCAGTAAGCGGGGGGCGGACACTGAAGCTTTCTTT
>-|TRBV4-1|TRBJ2-5|TRBD2
CASSLGTGGKTQYF
TGCGCCAGCAGCTTAGGGACGGGAGGAAAGACCCAGTACTTC
>-|TRBV2|TRBJ1-1|-
CATTLRESTEAFF
TGTGCCACCACGCTGAGAGAGTCCACTGAAGCTTTCTTT
>-|TRBV7-2|TRBJ2-1|TRBD2
CASSLGTSGRRNEQFF
TGTGCCAGCAGCTTAGGAACTAGCGGGAGGAGGAACGAGCAGTTCTTC
>-|TRBV30|TRBJ1-2|TRBD1
CAWGLGQGGYGYTF
TGTGCCTGGGGGCTGGGACAGGGTGGCTATGGCTACACCTTC
>-|TRBV6-5|TRBJ1-1|-
CASRVMGSVREAFF
TGTGCCAGCAGAGTCATGGGGAGCGTACGAGAAGCTTTCTTT
>-|TRBV5-1|TRBJ2-5|-
CASSLNLGNQETQYF
TGCGCCAGCAGCTTGAATTTGGGGAACCAAGAGACCCAGTACTTC
>-|TRBV27|TRBJ1-1|-
CASMMSLAGTEAFF
TGTGCCAGCATGATGAGCTTGGCGGGGACTGAAGCTTTCTTT
>-|TRBV10-3|TRBJ2-2|-
CAISESRGSGELFF
TGTGCCATCAGTGAGTCGCGGGGAAGCGGGGAGCTGTTTTTT
>-|TRBV7-2|TRBJ2-5|-
CASNKNRVSIVQETQYF
TGTGCCAGCAACAAGAACCGGGTTTCAATCGTCCAAGAGACCCAGTACTTC
>-|TRBV2|TRBJ2-3|-
CASSEMAGASNTQYF
TGTGCCAGCAGTGAAATGGCGGGGGCATCAAATACGCAGTATTTT
>-|TRBV11-2|TRBJ1-5|-
CASSLAGQGSQPQHF
TGTGCCAGCAGCTTAGCGGGGCAGGGAAGTCAGCCCCAGCATTTT
>-|TRBV5-6|TRBJ2-1|-
CASSLGRGEDNEQFF
TGTGCCAGCAGCTTGGGCAGGGGGGAGGACAATGAGCAGTTCTTC
>-|TRBV18|TRBJ2-5|-
CASSPPQGGTQETQYF
TGTGCCAGCTCACCACCGCAGGGGGGGACCCAAGAGACCCAGTACTTC
>-|TRBV29-1|TRBJ1-5|-
CSVGVGNQPQHF
TGCAGCGTTGGTGTGGGAAATCAGCCCCAGCATTTT
>-|TRBV19|TRBJ2-3|TRBD1
CASKDRAGGPDTQYF
TGTGCCAGTAAGGACAGGGCAGGGGGTCCAGATACGCAGTATTTT
>-|TRBV2|TRBJ1-5|-
CASSPSGQPQHF
TGTGCCAGCAGTCCATCTGGGCAGCCCCAGCATTTT
>few|TRBV29-1|TRBJ1-2|-
CSVAQGNYGYTF
TGCAGCGTCGCTCAGGGGAACTATGGCTACACCTTC
>many|TRBV6-5|TRBJ1-6|-
CASQGGSYNSPLHF
TGTGCCAGCCAGGGAGGCTCCTATAATTCACCCCTCCACTTT
>-|TRBV7-9|TRBJ1-3|-
CASSFNNPRYVSGNTIYF
TGTGCCAGCAGCTTCAATAATCCCCGATACGTTTCTGGAAACACCATATATTTT
>-|TRBV5-1|TRBJ2-3|-
CASSLEGYQRTDTQYF
TGCGCCAGCAGCTTGGAAGGGTATCAACGCACAGATACGCAGTATTTT
>-|TRBV2|TRBJ2-7|-
CASSAALATEQYF
TGTGCCAGCAGCGCTGCGCTAGCGACAGAGCAGTACTTC
>-|TRBV2|TRBJ1-5|TRBD1
CAMGDSQRPQHF
TGTGCTATGGGGGACAGCCAGAGGCCCCAGCATTTT